The text below deals with one T cell receptor beta chain. The record originates from a study of blood T cell repertoires in COVID-19. Study-wide background: Acute-phase and convalescent COVID-19 samples originated in the United States, Italy and Spain.

Authors' analysis steps: Reference gene primers were amplified, and this amplification served to estimate nucleated cell counts. Profiled with immunoSEQ multiplex PCR; TCRdb holds only in-frame clones, not every one. That table furnishes V, J and clone size, whereas the DNA furnished D and trimming. The sample has about 400,000 clones, roughly 86% seen once. Germline CDR1 reads ENHRY; CDR2 reads SYGVKD. Trimming took 8 bases from V and 0 from J, leaving 15 bases between them. The CDR3 contains 15 residues. This TCR was sampled from a human donor in a cohort sampled during active COVID-19. Sequencing was carried out using peripheral blood. The chain couples TRBV10-3 to TRBJ2-3; perhaps TRBD1 as D (6 bases). This CDR3 reads CAIAVGAVSTDTQYF. The CDR3, as DNA: TGTGCCATCGCGGTGGGGGCAGTTAGCACAGATACGCAGTATTTT.